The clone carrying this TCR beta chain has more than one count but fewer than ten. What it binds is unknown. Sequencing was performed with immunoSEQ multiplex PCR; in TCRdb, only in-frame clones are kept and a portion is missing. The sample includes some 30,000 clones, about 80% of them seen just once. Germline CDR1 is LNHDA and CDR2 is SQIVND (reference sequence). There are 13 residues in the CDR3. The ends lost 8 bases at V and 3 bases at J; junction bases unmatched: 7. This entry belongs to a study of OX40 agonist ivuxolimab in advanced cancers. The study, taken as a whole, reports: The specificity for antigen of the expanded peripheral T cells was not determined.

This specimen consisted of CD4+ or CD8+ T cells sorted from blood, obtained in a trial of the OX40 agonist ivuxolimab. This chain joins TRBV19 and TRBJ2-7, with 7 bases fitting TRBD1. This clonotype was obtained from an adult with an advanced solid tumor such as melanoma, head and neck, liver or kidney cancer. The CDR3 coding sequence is TGTGCCAGTTCCTACAGGGGCTACTACGAGCAGTACTTC. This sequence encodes CASSYRGYYEQYF.